This T cell receptor (beta chain) derives from a study of vaccination and CD4 T cells after COVID-19. Study context: Post-diagnosis, post-COVID samples were collected after a median approximately 92 days, ranging 35 to 161.

Specified treatment: approximately nine-day PBMC culture with coronavirus spike peptide pools or control peptides (ViraFEST assay). Trimming removed 4 bases from V and 4 bases from J, with 13 bases in between. This CDR3 contains 14 residues. CDR1 and CDR2 (germline): LNHNV, YYDKDF (reference sequence). This clonotype is medium-sized in the sample. Its antigen is unknown. Sequenced with the Oncomine TCR Beta short-read assay was DNA taken from cultured CD4+ T cells. Researchers extracted genomic DNA from CD4+ T cells that had been cultured. TCRdb ran MiXCR on the PCR reads and lists one entry per CDR3 protein. The sample includes 15,000 to 20,000 distinct CDR3 sequences, around 45% of them seen just once. Overall study results and limits: The authors identified 304 of 307 vaccine-specific clones in convalescent patients as spike mono-reactive. Relatively few convalescent patients and no early post-infection timepoints were analyzed.

This chain uses TRBV15 with TRBJ1-2; D is uncertain. The sequence derives from a human donor who had recovered from COVID-19. The specimen was CD4+ T cells from blood, cultured in vitro, collected before SARS-CoV-2 vaccination. The CDR3 loop reads CATSTRTSGYGYTF. For the CDR3, the DNA is TGTGCCACCAGCACACGAACCTCGGGCTATGGCTACACCTTC.